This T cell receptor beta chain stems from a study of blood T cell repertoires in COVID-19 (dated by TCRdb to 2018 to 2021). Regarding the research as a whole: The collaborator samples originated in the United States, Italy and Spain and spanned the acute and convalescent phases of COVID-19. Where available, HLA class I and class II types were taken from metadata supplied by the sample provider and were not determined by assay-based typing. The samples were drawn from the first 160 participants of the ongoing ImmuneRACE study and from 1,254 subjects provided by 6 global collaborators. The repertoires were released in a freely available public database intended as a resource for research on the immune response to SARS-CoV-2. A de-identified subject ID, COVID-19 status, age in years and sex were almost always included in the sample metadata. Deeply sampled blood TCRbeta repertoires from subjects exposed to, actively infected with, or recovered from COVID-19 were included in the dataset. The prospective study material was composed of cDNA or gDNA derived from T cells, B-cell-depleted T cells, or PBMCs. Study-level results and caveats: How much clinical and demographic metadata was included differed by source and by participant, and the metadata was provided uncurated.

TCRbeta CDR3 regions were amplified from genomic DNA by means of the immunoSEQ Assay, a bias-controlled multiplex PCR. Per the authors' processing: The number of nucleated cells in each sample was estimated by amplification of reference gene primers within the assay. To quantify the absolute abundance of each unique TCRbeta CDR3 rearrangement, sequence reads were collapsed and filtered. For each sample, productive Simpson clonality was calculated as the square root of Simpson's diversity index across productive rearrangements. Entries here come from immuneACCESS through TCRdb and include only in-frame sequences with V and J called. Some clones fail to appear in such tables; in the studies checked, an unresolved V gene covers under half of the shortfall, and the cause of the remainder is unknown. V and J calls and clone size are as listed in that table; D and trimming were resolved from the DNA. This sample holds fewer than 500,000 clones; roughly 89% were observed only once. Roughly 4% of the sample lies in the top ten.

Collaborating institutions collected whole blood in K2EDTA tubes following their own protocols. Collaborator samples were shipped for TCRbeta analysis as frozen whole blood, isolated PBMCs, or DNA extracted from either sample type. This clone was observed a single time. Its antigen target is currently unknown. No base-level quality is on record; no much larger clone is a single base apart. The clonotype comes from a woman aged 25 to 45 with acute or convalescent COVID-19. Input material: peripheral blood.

The nucleotides read TGTGCCAGCGCCGACAGGATGGGACAAGAGACCCAGTACTTC. It translates as CASADRMGQETQYF. Rearrangement joined TRBV18 to TRBJ2-5; TRBD1 might be the D gene, on 6 matching bases. Between the V and J ends, shortened by 8 bases and 2 bases respectively, the junction contains 15 bases. The germline V gene supplies CDR1 KGHSH and CDR2 LQKENI. The CDR3 numbers 14 residues from cysteine through phenylalanine. Solely the CDR3 DNA is kept, with 42 bases framed from the first base. With the rest looked up from the reference TRBV18 and TRBJ2-5 genes rather than sequenced, the full variable domain is NAGVMQNPRHLVRRRGQEARLRCSPMKGHSHVYWYRQLPEEGLKFMVYLQKENIIDESGMPKERFSAEFPKEGPSILRIQQVVRGDSAAYFCASADRMGQETQYFGPGTRLLVL.